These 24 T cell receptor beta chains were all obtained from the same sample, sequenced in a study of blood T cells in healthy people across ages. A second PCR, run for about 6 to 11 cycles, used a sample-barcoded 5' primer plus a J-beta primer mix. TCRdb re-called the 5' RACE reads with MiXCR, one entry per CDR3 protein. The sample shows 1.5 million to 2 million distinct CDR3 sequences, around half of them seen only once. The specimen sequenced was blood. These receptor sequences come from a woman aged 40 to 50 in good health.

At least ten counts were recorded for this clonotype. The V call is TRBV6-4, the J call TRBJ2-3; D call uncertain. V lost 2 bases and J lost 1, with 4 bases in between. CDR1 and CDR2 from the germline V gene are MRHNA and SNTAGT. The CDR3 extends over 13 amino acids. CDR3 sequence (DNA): TGTGCCAGCAGTGACCGAGGCACAGATACGCAGTATTTT. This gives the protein CASSDRGTDTQYF.

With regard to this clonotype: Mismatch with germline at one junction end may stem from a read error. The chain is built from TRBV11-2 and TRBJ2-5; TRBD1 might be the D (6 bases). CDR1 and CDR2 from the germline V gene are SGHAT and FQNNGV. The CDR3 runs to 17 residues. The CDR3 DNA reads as TGTGCCAGCAGCGTAGATACGGGACACTTCCACCATGAGACCCAGTACTTC. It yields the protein CASSVDTGHFHHETQYF.

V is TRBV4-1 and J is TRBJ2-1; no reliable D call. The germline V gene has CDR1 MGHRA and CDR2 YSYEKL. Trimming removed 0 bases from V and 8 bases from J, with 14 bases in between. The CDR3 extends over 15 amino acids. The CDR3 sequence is CASSQERIQIDEQFF. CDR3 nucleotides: TGCGCCAGCAGCCAAGAGCGGATTCAGATCGATGAGCAGTTCTTC.

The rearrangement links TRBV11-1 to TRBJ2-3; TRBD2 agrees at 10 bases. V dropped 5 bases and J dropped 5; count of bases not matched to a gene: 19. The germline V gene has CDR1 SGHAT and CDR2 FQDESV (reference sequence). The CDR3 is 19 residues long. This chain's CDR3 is CASSPLLLAGVLEKDTQYF. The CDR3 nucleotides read TGTGCCAGCAGCCCACTACTTCTAGCGGGGGTCCTGGAGAAAGATACGCAGTATTTT.

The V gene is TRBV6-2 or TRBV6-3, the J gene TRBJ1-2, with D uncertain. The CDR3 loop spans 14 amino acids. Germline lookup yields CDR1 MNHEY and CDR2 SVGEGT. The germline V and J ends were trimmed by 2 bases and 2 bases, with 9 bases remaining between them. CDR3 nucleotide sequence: TGTGCCAGCAGTTACATTTCGAAAAACTATGGCTACACCTTC. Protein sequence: CASSYISKNYGYTF.

The CDR3 sequence is CSASFTGRGGETQYF. CDR3 nucleotides: TGCAGTGCTAGCTTTACAGGGCGTGGGGGAGAGACCCAGTACTTC. This chain uses TRBV20-1 with TRBJ2-5; possible D gene TRBD1, 6 bases. The CDR3 has 15 amino acids. V was cut by 3 bases and J by 4 bases, with 18 bases left in between. Germline V gene lookup returns CDR1 DFQATT and CDR2 SNEGSKA (reference sequence).

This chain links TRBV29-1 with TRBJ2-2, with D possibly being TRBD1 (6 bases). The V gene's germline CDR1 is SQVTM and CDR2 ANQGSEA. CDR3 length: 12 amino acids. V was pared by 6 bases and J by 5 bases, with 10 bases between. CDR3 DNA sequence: TGCAGCGTAGACAGGAGAACCGGGGAGCTGTTTTTT. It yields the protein CSVDRRTGELFF.

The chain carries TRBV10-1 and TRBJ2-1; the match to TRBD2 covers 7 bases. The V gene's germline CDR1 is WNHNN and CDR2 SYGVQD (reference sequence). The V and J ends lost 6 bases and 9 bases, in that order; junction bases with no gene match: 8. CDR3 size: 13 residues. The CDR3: CASSMTSTTEQFF. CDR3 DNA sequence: TGCGCCAGCAGCATGACTAGCACGACTGAGCAGTTCTTC.

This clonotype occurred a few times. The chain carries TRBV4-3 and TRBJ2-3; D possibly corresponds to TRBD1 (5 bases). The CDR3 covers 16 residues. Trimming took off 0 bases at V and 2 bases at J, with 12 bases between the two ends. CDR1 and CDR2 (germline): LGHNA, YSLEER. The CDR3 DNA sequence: TGCGCCAGCAGCCAAGATTCCCAGGGCTACACAGATACGCAGTATTTT. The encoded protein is CASSQDSQGYTDTQYF.

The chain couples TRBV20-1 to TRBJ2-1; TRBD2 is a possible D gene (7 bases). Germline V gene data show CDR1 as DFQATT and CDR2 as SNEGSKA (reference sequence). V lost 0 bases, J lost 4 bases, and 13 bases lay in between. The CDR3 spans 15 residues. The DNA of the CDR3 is TGCAGTGCTAGAGATCACGGGGGGCAATACAATGAGCAGTTCTTC. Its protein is CSARDHGGQYNEQFF.

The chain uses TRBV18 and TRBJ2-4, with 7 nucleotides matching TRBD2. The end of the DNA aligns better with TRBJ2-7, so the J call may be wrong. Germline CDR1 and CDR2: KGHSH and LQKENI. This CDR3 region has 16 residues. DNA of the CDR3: TGTGCCAGCTCACCACCTGGGAGGGATCCATCCTACGAGCAGTACTTC. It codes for CASSPPGRDPSYEQYF.

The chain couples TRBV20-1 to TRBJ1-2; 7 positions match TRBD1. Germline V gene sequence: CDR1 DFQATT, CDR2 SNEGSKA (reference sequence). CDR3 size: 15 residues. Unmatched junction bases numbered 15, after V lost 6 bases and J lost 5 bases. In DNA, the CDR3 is TGCAGTGCCCCGCCCGACAGGGAATGGTCTTATGGCTACACCTTC. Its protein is CSAPPDREWSYGYTF.

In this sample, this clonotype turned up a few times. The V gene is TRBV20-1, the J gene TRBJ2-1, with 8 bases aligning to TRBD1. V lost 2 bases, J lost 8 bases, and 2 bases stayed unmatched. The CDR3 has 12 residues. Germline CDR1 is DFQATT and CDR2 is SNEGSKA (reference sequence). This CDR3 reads CSARLQGDEQFF. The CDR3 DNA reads TGCAGTGCTAGATTACAGGGGGATGAGCAGTTCTTC.

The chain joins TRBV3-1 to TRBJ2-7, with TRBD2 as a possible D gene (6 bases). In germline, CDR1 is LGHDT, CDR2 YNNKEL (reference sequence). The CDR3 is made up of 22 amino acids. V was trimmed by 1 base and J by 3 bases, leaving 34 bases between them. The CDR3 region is CASSQAHSARKGAGPVIYEQYF. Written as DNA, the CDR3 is TGTGCCAGCAGCCAAGCCCACTCGGCGAGGAAGGGCGCGGGACCAGTCATCTACGAGCAGTACTTC.

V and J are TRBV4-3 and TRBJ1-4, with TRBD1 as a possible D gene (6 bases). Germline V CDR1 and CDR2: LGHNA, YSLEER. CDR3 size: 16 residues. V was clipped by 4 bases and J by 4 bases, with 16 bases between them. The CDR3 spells CASSPLLTGLNEKLFF. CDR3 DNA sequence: TGCGCCAGCAGCCCCCTCTTGACAGGCCTTAATGAAAAACTGTTTTTT.

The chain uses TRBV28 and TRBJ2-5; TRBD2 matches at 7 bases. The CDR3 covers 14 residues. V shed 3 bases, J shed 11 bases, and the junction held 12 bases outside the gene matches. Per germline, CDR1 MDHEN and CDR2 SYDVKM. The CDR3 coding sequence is TGTGCCAGCAGTTTTTGGCAGGGAGGGCGAGAGCAGTACTTC. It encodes CASSFWQGGREQYF. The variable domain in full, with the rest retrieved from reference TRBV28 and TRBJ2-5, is DVKVTQSSRYLVKRTGEKVFLECVQDMDHENMFWYRQDPGLGLRLIYFSYDVKMKEKGDIPEGYSVSREKKERFSLILESASTNQTSMYLCASSFWQGGREQYFGPGTRLLVL.

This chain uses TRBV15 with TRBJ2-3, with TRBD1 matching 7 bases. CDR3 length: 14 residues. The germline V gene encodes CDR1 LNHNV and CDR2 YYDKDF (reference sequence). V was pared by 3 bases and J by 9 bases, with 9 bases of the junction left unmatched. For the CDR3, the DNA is TGTGCCACCAGCAGGGACAGGAACAGGGGAACGCAGTATTTT. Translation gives CATSRDRNRGTQYF.

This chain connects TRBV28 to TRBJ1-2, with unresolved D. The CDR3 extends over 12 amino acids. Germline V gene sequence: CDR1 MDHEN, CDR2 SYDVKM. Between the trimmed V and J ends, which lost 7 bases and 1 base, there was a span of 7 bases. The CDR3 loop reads CASTGDNYGYTF. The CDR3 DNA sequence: TGTGCCAGCACCGGTGATAACTATGGCTACACCTTC.

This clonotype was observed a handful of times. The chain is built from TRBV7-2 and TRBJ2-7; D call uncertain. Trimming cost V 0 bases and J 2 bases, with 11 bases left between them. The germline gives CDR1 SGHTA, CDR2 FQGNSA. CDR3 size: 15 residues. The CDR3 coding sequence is TGTGCCAGCAGCTTAGCAGGGATGGGAACCTACGAGCAGTACTTC. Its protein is CASSLAGMGTYEQYF.

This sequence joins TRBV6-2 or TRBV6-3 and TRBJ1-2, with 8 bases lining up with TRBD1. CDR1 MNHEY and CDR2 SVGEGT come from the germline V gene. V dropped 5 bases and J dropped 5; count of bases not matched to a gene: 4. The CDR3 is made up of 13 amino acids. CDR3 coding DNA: TGTGCCAGCAGTATCCAGGGGGCGTATGGCTACACCTTC. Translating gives CASSIQGAYGYTF.

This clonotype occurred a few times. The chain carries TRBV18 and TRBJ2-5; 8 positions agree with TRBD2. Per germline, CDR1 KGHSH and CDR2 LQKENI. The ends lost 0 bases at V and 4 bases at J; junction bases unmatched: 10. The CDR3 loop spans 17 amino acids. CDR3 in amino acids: CASSPPPSGGTGETQYF. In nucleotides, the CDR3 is TGTGCCAGCTCACCACCACCCAGCGGGGGCACCGGAGAGACCCAGTACTTC.

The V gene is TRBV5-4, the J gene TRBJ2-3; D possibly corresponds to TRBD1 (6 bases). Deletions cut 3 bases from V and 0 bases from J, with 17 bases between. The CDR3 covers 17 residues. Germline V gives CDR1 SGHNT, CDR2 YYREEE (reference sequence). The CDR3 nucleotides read TGTGCCAGCAGCTCTCCCGCGAGAGGGGGAAGCACAGATACGCAGTATTTT. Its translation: CASSSPARGGSTDTQYF.

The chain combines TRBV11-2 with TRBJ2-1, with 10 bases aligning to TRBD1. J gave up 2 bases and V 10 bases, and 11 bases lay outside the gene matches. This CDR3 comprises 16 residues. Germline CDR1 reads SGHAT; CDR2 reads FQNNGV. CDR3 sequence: CANTEAGTGAYNEQFF. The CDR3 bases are TGTGCCAACACCGAGGCCGGGACAGGGGCCTACAATGAGCAGTTCTTC.

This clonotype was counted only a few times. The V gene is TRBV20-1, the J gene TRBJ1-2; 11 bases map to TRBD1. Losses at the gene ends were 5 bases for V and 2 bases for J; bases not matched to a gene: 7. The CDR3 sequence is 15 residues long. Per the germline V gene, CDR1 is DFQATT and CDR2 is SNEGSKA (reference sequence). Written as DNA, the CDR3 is TGCAGTGCTCGTCTTCGGACAGGGGGCAACTATGGCTACACCTTC. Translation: CSARLRTGGNYGYTF.